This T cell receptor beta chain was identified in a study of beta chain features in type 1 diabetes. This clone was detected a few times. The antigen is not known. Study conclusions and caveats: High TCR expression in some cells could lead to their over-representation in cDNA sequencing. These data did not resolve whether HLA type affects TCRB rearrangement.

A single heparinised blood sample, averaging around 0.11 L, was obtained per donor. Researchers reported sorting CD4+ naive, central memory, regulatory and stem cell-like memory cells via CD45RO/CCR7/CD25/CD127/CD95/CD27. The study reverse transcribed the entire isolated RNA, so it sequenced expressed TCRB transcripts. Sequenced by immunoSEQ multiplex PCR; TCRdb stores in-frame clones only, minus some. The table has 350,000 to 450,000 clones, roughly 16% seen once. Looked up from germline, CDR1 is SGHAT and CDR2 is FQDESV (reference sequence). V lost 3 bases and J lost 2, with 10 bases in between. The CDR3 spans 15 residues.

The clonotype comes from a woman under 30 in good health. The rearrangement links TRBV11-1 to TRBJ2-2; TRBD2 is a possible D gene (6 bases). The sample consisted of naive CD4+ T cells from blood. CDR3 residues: CASSFQGGNTGELFF. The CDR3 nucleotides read TGTGCCAGCAGCTTCCAGGGAGGTAACACCGGGGAGCTGTTTTTT.